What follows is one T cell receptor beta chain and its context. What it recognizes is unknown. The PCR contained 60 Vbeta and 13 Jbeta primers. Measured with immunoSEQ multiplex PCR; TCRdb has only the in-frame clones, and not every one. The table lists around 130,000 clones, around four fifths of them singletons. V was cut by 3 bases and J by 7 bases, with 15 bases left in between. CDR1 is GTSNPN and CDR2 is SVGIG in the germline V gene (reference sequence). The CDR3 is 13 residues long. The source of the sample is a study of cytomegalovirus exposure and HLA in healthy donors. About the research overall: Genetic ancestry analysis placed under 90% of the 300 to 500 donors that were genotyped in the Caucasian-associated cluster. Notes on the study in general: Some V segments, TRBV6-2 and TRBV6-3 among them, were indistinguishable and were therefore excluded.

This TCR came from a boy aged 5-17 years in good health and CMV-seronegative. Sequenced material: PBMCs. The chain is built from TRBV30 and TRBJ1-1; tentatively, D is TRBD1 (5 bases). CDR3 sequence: CAWSVILGREAFF. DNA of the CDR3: TGTGCCTGGAGCGTCATCCTGGGGCGTGAAGCTTTCTTT.